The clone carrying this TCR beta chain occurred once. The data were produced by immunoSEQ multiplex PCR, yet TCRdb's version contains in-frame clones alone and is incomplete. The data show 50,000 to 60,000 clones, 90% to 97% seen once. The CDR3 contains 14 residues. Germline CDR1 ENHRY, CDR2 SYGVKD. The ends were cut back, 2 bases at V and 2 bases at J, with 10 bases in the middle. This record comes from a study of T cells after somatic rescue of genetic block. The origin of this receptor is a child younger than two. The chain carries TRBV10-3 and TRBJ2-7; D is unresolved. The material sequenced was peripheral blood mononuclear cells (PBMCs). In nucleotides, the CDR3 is TGTGCCATCAGTGAGAGAGTCACCGCCTACGAGCAGTACTTC. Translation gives CAISERVTAYEQYF.